Detailed here is one T cell receptor beta chain. TCRdb's table, derived via immunoSEQ multiplex PCR, lists solely in-frame clones and lacks some. Among about 100,000 clones, about 94% were seen once, and the ten largest hold about 1.2%. These data are taken from a study of siplizumab effects on memory and regulatory T cells. The CDR3 loop spans 16 amino acids. Germline loops: CDR1 KGHSH, CDR2 LQKENI. Trimming shortened V by 3 bases and J by 4 bases, and 17 bases separated the two germline ends. This sequence joins TRBV18 and TRBJ2-3; maybe TRBD2 (6 bases). Material for sequencing was non-Treg CD4+ T cells sorted from blood. The TCR was taken from a human donor in good health. In DNA form, the CDR3 reads TGTGCCAGCTCACCGGGCTTTACGGGGACTGCAGATACGCAGTATTTT. Its translation is CASSPGFTGTADTQYF.